The clone carrying this T cell receptor (beta chain) has a handful of counts. Its specificity is not known. This sample stems from a study of CD8 T cells in Susac syndrome. Whole-study results and caveats: A relatively small number of individuals underwent TCR sequencing and HLA analysis.

The CDR3 runs to 15 residues. The V and J ends lost 4 bases and 0 bases, in that order; junction bases with no gene match: 3. Random-hexamer reverse transcription was applied to 0.5 to 1 ug RNA. TCRdb called the immunoSEQ multiplex PCR reads again in MiXCR, with one record for every CDR3 protein. The sample has about 430,000 distinct CDR3 sequences, around 85% seen once. TEMRA cells were FACS-enriched, with CD8+ and CD4+ T cells isolated negatively. V and J are TRBV12-3 or TRBV12-4 and TRBJ2-3; 8 bases line up with TRBD2. The specimen was CD8+ T cells from PBMCs. The sequence derives from a human donor with multiple sclerosis. CDR3 DNA sequence: TGTGCCAGCAGTTATAGCGGGGATAGCACAGATACGCAGTATTTT. Translated: CASSYSGDSTDTQYF.